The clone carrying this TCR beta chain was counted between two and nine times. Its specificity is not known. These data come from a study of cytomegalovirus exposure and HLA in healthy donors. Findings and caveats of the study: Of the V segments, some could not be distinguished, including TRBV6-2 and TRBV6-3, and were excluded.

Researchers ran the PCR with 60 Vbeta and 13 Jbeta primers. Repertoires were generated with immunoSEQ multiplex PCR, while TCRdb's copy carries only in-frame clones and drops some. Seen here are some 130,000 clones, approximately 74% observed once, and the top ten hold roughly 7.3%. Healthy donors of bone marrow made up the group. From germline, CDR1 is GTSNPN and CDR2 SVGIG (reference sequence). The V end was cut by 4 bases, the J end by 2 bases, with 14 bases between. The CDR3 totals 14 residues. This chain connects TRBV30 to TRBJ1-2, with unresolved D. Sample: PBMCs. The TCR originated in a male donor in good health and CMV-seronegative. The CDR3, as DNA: TGTGCCTGGACACTTGGAGACCTGAACTATGGCTACACCTTC. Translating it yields CAWTLGDLNYGYTF.